The 8 T cell receptor beta chains below were found in one sample sequenced in a study of response to subunit inactivated influenza vaccine (dated by TCRdb to 2017 to 2018). The library relied on RT-PCR. The sequencing machine was an Illumina HiSeq 2500. Using fastp at Q25 and MiXCR, TCRdb reprocessed the public reads and kept productive beta chains. Rows matching on CDR3 protein sequence are summarized as one entry with the most common DNA and genes. The sample table records 400,000 to 650,000 distinct CDR3 sequences; 6.5% to 8% of these occur just once. Clones ranked in the top ten supply roughly 13% of the sample. Specimen: PBMCs from blood, collected around 25 months after vaccination. Every receptor here comes from a man between 45 and 75 years old who received an inactivated influenza vaccine. Donor details come from another sample of the same person, matched by shared clones.

This clonotype was seen at least ten times. The chain couples TRBV9 to TRBJ2-7; 8 nucleotides line up with TRBD2. CDR3 length: 14 residues. From germline, CDR1 is SGDLS and CDR2 YYNGEE. With 2 bases clipped from V and 2 bases from J, the junction kept 3 bases outside the gene matches. CDR3 DNA sequence: TGTGCCAGCAGCGTTGGGACTAGTACCTACGAGCAGTACTTC. This sequence encodes CASSVGTSTYEQYF.

V and J are TRBV25-1 and TRBJ2-1; 7 nucleotides match TRBD1. CDR1 and CDR2 from the germline V gene are MGHDK and SYGVNS. This CDR3 region has 15 residues. Trimming removed 6 bases from V and 0 bases from J; junction bases left unmatched: 5. The CDR3 reads CASRPRGISYNEQFF. The DNA for the CDR3 is TGTGCCAGCAGACCCAGGGGGATCTCCTACAATGAGCAGTTCTTC.

This clonotype was recorded many times. J is TRBJ1-5 and V is TRBV6-1; D gene ambiguous. In germline, CDR1 is MNHNS, CDR2 SASEGT. Trimming shortened V by 5 bases and J by 0 bases, and 8 bases separated the two germline ends. CDR3 size: 14 residues. This CDR3 reads CASSLKISNQPQHF. Written as DNA, the CDR3 is TGTGCCAGCAGTCTCAAGATTAGCAATCAGCCCCAGCATTTT.

This clonotype has at least ten counts. The gene calls are TRBV20-1 and TRBJ2-5; possible D gene TRBD2, 6 bases. Germline assignment: CDR1 DFQATT and CDR2 SNEGSKA (reference sequence). V was cut by 1 base and J by 5 bases, with 14 bases left in between. CDR3 length: 14 residues. CDR3 region: CSARGVGSVETQYF. Written as DNA, the CDR3 is TGCAGTGCTAGAGGAGTCGGGAGCGTCGAGACCCAGTACTTC.

This clonotype was observed at least ten times. The gene calls are TRBV4-3 and TRBJ1-3; tentative D call: TRBD1 (6 bases). The V gene's germline CDR1 is LGHNA and CDR2 YSLEER. The CDR3 covers 14 residues. V dropped 4 bases and J dropped 2 bases, with 9 bases sitting between them. The CDR3 bases are TGCGCCAGCAGCCCCACAGGGACTGGAAACACCATATATTTT. This gives the protein CASSPTGTGNTIYF.

In its sample, this clonotype was seen a few times. V and J are TRBV7-9 and TRBJ2-4, with D possibly TRBD1 on 5 matching bases. This CDR3 contains 15 residues. Between the trimmed V and J ends, which lost 0 bases and 6 bases, there was a span of 12 bases. Germline CDR1 and CDR2: SEHNR and FQNEAQ (reference sequence). The chain's CDR3 is CASSLAGRVGNIQYF. The CDR3 DNA follows: TGTGCCAGCAGCTTAGCGGGCAGGGTCGGAAACATTCAGTACTTC.

This clonotype was counted between two and nine times. The rearrangement uses TRBV5-1 and TRBJ2-7; 8 bases match TRBD1. The junction had 9 bases not matched to a gene; V was cut back by 7 bases and J by 0 bases. From germline, CDR1 is SGHRS and CDR2 YFSETQ. The CDR3 has 15 amino acids. Here the CDR3 reads CASVDRDRSSYEQYF. CDR3 nucleotide sequence: TGCGCCAGCGTTGACCGGGACAGGAGCTCCTACGAGCAGTACTTC.

The table lists this clonotype with many counts. The rearrangement joins TRBV12-3 or TRBV12-4 to TRBJ2-3; TRBD2 might be the D (7 bases). V lost 6 bases, J lost 1 base, and 14 bases lay in between. This CDR3 is 15 amino acids long. The CDR3 protein is CASSDLGGRTDTQYF. CDR3 nucleotide sequence: TGTGCCAGCAGCGACCTGGGGGGGCGCACAGATACGCAGTATTTT.